The T cell receptor (beta chain) under discussion was sequenced for a study of OX40 agonist ivuxolimab in advanced cancers. Study details: An agonistic human IgG2 monoclonal antibody against OX40 (CD134) was given. Whole-study results and caveats: In the 0.1 to 3.0 mg/kg range, CD4+ and CD8+ blood T cells had expanded clonally by week 6. Antigens targeted by the expanded peripheral T cells were not determined.

Autoimmune disease history or systemic immunosuppression led to patient exclusion. Comment on this clone: What it recognizes is unknown.

Sequencing was performed with immunoSEQ multiplex PCR; in TCRdb, only in-frame clones are kept and a portion is missing. The top ten clones hold approximately 1.1% of a sample with about 130,000 clones, approximately 90% of them seen once. The CDR3 totals 15 residues. Germline V gives CDR1 MNHEY, CDR2 SVGAGI. V was cut by 2 bases and J by 1 base, with 8 bases left in between. The clonotype comes from an adult with an advanced solid tumor such as melanoma, head and neck, liver or kidney cancer. The chain carries TRBV6-5 and TRBJ2-2; tentative D call: TRBD1 (5 bases). Sequenced material: CD4+ or CD8+ T cells sorted from blood, taken in a trial of the OX40 agonist ivuxolimab. This CDR3 reads CASSYHDRNTGELFF. DNA for the CDR3: TGTGCCAGCAGTTACCACGACAGGAACACCGGGGAGCTGTTTTTT.